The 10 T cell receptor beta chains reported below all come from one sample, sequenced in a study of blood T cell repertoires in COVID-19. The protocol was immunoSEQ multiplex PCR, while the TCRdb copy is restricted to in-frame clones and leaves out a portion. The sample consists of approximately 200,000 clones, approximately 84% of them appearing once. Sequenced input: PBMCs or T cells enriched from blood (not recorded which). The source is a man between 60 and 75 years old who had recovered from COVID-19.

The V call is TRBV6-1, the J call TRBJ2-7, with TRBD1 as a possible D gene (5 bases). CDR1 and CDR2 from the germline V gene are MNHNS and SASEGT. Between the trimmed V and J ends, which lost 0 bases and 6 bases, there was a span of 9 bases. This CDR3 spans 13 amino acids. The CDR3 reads CASSEAGASEQYF. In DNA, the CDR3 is TGTGCCAGCAGTGAAGCAGGGGCCAGCGAGCAGTACTTC.

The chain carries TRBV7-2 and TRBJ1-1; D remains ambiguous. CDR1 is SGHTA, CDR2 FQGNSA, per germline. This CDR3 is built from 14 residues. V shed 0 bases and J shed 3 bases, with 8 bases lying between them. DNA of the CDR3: TGTGCCAGCAGCTTAGCGACGGAGTACACTGAAGCTTTCTTT. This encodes CASSLATEYTEAFF.

The CDR3 protein is CSASQERSYGYTF. The CDR3 DNA sequence: TGCAGTGCTAGTCAGGAGCGGAGCTATGGCTACACCTTC. The gene calls are TRBV20-1 and TRBJ1-2, with no clear D. CDR3 length: 13 residues. The V end lost 3 bases, the J end lost 4 bases, and 12 bases lay between the germline ends. The V gene's germline CDR1 is DFQATT and CDR2 SNEGSKA (reference sequence).

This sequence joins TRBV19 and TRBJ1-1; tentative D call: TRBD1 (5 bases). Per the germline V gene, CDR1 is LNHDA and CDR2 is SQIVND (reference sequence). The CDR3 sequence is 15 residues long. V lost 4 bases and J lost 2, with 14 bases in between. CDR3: CASSTHGQENTEAFF. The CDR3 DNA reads TGTGCCAGTAGTACCCACGGACAAGAAAACACTGAAGCTTTCTTT.

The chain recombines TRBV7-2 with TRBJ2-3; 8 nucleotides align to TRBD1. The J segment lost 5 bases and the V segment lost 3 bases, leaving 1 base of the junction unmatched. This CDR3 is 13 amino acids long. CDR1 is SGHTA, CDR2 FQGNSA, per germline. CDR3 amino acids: CASSFTGGDTQYF. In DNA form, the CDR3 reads TGTGCCAGCAGCTTCACAGGGGGAGATACGCAGTATTTT.

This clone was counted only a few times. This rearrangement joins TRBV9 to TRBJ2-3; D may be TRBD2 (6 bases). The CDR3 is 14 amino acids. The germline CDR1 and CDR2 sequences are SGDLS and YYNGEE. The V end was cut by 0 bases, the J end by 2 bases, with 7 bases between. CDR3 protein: CASSVGGTTDTQYF. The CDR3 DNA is TGTGCCAGCAGCGTAGGCGGGACCACAGATACGCAGTATTTT.

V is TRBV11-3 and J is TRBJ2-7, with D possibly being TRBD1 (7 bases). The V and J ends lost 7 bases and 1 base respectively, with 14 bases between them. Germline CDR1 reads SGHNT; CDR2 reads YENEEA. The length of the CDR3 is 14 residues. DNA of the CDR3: TGTGCCAGCAACCAACAGGGGAGGTCCTACGAGCAGTACTTC. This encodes CASNQQGRSYEQYF. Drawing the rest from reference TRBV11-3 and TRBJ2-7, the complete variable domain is EAGVVQSPRYKIIEKKQPVAFWCNPISGHNTLYWYLQNLGQGPELLIRYENEEAVDDSQLPKDRFSAERLKGVDSTLKIQPAELGDSAVYLCASNQQGRSYEQYFGPGTRLTVT.

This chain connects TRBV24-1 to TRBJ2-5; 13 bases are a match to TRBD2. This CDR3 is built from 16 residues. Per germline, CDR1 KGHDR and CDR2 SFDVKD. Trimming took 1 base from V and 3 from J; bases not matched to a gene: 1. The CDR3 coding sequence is TGTGCCACCAGTGATTTCGGGACTAGCGGGGAAGAGACCCAGTACTTC. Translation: CATSDFGTSGEETQYF.

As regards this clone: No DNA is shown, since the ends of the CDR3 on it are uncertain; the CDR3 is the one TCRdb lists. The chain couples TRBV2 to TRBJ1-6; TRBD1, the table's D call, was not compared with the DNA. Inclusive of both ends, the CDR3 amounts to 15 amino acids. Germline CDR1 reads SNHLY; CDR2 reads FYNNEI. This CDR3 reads CASILAGTGGSPLHF.

The CDR3 bases are TGTGCCAGCTCACGCGGGGCTAACAATGAGCAGTTCTTC. It codes for CASSRGANNEQFF. The V call is TRBV18, the J call TRBJ2-1; tentatively, D is TRBD2 (6 bases). The CDR3 spans 13 residues. CDR1 KGHSH and CDR2 LQKENI come from the germline V gene. V was pared by 4 bases and J by 5 bases, with 9 bases between.